The rows below give T cell receptor beta chains drawn from one sample of a study of CD8 T cells in ankylosing spondylitis. TCRdb itself ran the 5' RACE reads through MiXCR, one entry per CDR3 protein. The repertoire holds hundreds of thousands of distinct CDR3 sequences, with 30% to 35% as singletons. The specimen sequenced was blood, either unsorted or a sorted T cell fraction (not recorded which). Receptors were obtained from a male donor with ankylosing spondylitis or in good health (not recorded which). Each CDR3 is given without its conserved first and last residue. The order of the fields is V gene, CDR3 protein.

>TRBV7-8
ASSPPGTGLVSYEQY
>TRBV29-1
SVFRQTLNTEAF
>TRBV12-3/TRBV12-4
ASSFWPPRQPHQETQY
>TRBV7-2
ASSLAASRYEQY
>TRBV6-1
ASAIGLISYEQY
>TRBV12-3/TRBV12-4
ASSFVRPSSSTDTQY
>TRBV10-3
ASLELGGEQY
>TRBV20-1
SGCKRQDEKLF
>TRBV6-2/TRBV6-3
ASSYKPPPGNTEAF
>TRBV5-5
ASSPRQGSGETQY
>TRBV2
ASTRTGGRDEQF